The 18 T cell receptor beta chains below come from one sample, sequenced in a study of monozygotic twins with inflammatory bowel disease. TCRdb processed the 5' RACE reads again and assigns one entry to each CDR3 protein, with no DNA. The repertoire table contains fewer than 350,000 distinct CDR3 sequences. The specimen sequenced was blood. These receptors were obtained from a human donor with ulcerative colitis or Crohn's disease, or a healthy co-twin of an affected twin (not recorded which).

This chain joins TRBV4-1 and TRBJ1-1; TCRdb's D gene call, TRBD1, goes unchecked for lack of DNA. The CDR3 has 15 amino acids. Germline values: CDR1 MGHRA, CDR2 YSYEKL. This CDR3 is CASSQDQGASLEAFF.

The chain is built from TRBV5-1 and TRBJ2-7; lacking DNA, the TRBD1 call made by TCRdb goes unchecked. CDR3 length: 13 amino acids. The germline V gene has CDR1 SGHRS and CDR2 YFSETQ. CDR3 sequence reads: CASSFTGGGEQYF.

V and J are TRBV20-1 and TRBJ1-5; lacking DNA, the TRBD1 call made by TCRdb goes unchecked. Germline V CDR1 and CDR2: DFQATT, SNEGSKA (reference sequence). The CDR3 runs to 16 residues. The CDR3 is CSARDQDRVSNQPQHF.

CDR3 loop: CASRDRPPLHF. The chain carries TRBV6-1 and TRBJ1-6. The CDR3 has 11 residues. CDR1 is MNHNS, CDR2 SASEGT, per germline.

The V and J genes are TRBV10-3 and TRBJ2-1; TCRdb returns TRBD1, unconfirmable since there is no DNA. Germline V CDR1 and CDR2: ENHRY, SYGVKD. The CDR3 runs to 16 residues. CDR3: CAISESEQGAIREQFF.

This CDR3 reads CASSPAGQGNSPLHF. The chain combines TRBV5-1 with TRBJ1-6; the D gene TCRdb calls, TRBD1, cannot be checked with no DNA. The CDR3 contains 15 residues. CDR1 SGHRS and CDR2 YFSETQ come from the germline V gene.

The chain employs TRBV6-5 and TRBJ2-1; there is no DNA to check the TCRdb D call of TRBD1. The CDR3 is 15 residues long. The V gene's germline CDR1 is MNHEY and CDR2 SVGAGI. CDR3 region: CASSYSIGGYNEQFF.

The chain carries TRBV12-3 or TRBV12-4 and TRBJ2-3. There are 14 residues in the CDR3. CDR3 sequence: CASSPDLGTDTQYF.

The chain carries TRBV5-1 and TRBJ1-4; TCRdb's D gene call, TRBD1, goes unchecked for lack of DNA. The CDR3 extends over 15 amino acids. In germline, CDR1 is SGHRS, CDR2 YFSETQ. CDR3 sequence reads: CASSPLGGIDEKLFF.

The chain couples TRBV7-2 to TRBJ1-6; the D gene TCRdb calls, TRBD1, cannot be checked with no DNA. Looked up from germline, CDR1 is SGHTA and CDR2 is FQGNSA. This CDR3 has 16 residues. CDR3 loop: CASSSGFRAGDSPLHF.

The J gene is TRBJ2-2, the V gene TRBV7-9. From germline, CDR1 is SEHNR and CDR2 FQNEAQ (reference sequence). The CDR3 loop spans 11 amino acids. The CDR3 loop is CASNGPGELFF.

The chain recombines TRBV12-3 or TRBV12-4 with TRBJ2-2; TCRdb calls TRBD1, which cannot be checked without DNA. CDR3 length: 16 residues. CDR3: CASSLGEGRRTGELFF.

The V and J genes are TRBV20-1 and TRBJ1-1. CDR1 DFQATT and CDR2 SNEGSKA come from the germline V gene (reference sequence). The CDR3 covers 12 residues. CDR3 residues: CSARQPNTEAFF.

This chain joins TRBV29-1 and TRBJ2-6; TCRdb's D gene call, TRBD1, goes unchecked for lack of DNA. Germline-derived CDR1 and CDR2 are SQVTM and ANQGSEA. The CDR3 contains 17 residues. CDR3 in amino acids: CSVAGQGGDAGANVLTF.

The V and J genes are TRBV5-1 and TRBJ1-3. This CDR3 is 15 amino acids long. Germline-derived CDR1 and CDR2 are SGHRS and YFSETQ. The CDR3 region is CASKEGSRSGNTIYF.

The rearrangement joins TRBV12-3 or TRBV12-4 to TRBJ1-1; TCRdb picks TRBD1, but there is no DNA to check that call. This CDR3 region has 14 residues. CDR3 sequence reads: CASGTTGVNTEAFF.

The J gene is TRBJ1-1, the V gene TRBV4-1. The CDR3 totals 13 residues. Germline loops: CDR1 MGHRA, CDR2 YSYEKL. CDR3: CASSQSRNTEAFF.

This rearrangement joins TRBV5-1 to TRBJ2-6. Looked up from germline, CDR1 is SGHRS and CDR2 is YFSETQ. The CDR3 consists of 15 residues. The CDR3: CASSLGPEGANVLTF. The full variable domain, in which reference TRBV5-1 and TRBJ2-6 provide the parts outside the CDR3, is KAGVTQTPRYLIKTRGQQVTLSCSPISGHRSVSWYQQTPGQGLQFLFEYFSETQRNKGNFPGRFSGRQFSNSRSEMNVSTLELGDSALYLCASSLGPEGANVLTFGAGSRLTVL.